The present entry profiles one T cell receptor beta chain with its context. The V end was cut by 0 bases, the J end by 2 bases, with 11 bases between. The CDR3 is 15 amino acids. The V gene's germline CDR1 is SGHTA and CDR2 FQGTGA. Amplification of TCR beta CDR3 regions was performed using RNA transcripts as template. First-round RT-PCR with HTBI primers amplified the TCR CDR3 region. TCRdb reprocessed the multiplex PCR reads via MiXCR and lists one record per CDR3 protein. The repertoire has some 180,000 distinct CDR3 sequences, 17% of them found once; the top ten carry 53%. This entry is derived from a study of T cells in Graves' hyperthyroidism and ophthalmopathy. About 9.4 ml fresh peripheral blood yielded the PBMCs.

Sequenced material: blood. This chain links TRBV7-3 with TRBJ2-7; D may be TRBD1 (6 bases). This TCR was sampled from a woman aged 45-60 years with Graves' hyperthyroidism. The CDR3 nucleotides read TGTGCCAGCAGCTTAACAGGACAGTCTCCCTACGAGCAGTACTTC. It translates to CASSLTGQSPYEQYF.